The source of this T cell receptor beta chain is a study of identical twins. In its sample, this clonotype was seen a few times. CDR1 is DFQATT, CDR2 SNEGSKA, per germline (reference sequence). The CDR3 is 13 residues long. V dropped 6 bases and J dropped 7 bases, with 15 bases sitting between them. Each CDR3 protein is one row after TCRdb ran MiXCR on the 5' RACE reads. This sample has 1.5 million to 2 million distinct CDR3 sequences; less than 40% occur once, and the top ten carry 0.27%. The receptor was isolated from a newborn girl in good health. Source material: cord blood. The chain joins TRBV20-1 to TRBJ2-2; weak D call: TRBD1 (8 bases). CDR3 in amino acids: CSARQGRVGELFF. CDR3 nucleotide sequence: TGCAGTGCAAGACAGGGGAGGGTCGGGGAGCTGTTTTTT.